This passage covers 9 T cell receptor beta chains from one sample sequenced in a study of T-cell memory formation after mild COVID-19. TCRdb re-derived calls from the 5' RACE reads in MiXCR, one entry per CDR3 protein. The sample carries roughly 370,000 distinct CDR3 sequences, around a sixth recorded once. Input material: PBMCs or a T cell subset sorted from them (not recorded which). Every receptor here comes from a man younger than 30 who had mild COVID-19 (a few samples of this study predate the infection). Cell type and time point are not known.

This clonotype came up once. This chain connects TRBV5-1 to TRBJ1-2, with 10 bases aligning to TRBD1. The J segment lost 2 bases and the V segment lost 0 bases, leaving 7 bases of the junction unmatched. From germline, CDR1 is SGHRS and CDR2 YFSETQ. There are 17 residues in the CDR3. CDR3 loop: CASSLGTGGSWNYGYTF. DNA of the CDR3: TGCGCCAGCAGCTTGGGGACAGGGGGTTCTTGGAACTATGGCTACACCTTC.

In this sample, this clonotype turned up a few times. The rearrangement joins TRBV12-3 or TRBV12-4 to TRBJ2-1; maybe TRBD2 (5 bases). Trimming took 4 bases from V and 0 from J, leaving 10 bases between them. CDR3 size: 15 residues. The CDR3 DNA sequence: TGTGCCAGCAGTTACACCGGGAACTCCTACAATGAGCAGTTCTTC. Encoded protein: CASSYTGNSYNEQFF.

V usage is TRBV7-9 and J usage is TRBJ2-3; D uncertain. Looked up from germline, CDR1 is SEHNR and CDR2 is FQNEAQ (reference sequence). Trimming cost V 4 bases and J 2 bases, with 4 bases left between them. The CDR3 runs to 12 residues. CDR3 in DNA: TGTGCCAGCAGCTACCCCACAGATACGCAGTATTTT. Its translation: CASSYPTDTQYF.

CDR3 region: CASRHRGGELFF. CDR3 in DNA: TGTGCCAGCAGGCACAGGGGGGGGGAGCTGTTTTTT. V usage is TRBV6-2 or TRBV6-3 and J usage is TRBJ2-2, with TRBD1 identical over 8 bases. The CDR3 extends over 12 amino acids. The trim removed 6 bases at V and 8 bases at J, leaving 2 bases unmatched. Germline assignment: CDR1 MNHEY and CDR2 SVGEGT.

This clonotype was observed a few times. The chain is built from TRBV2 and TRBJ1-2, with D hard to call. V dropped 3 bases and J dropped 0 bases, with 8 bases sitting between them. This CDR3 is built from 14 residues. Germline-derived CDR1 and CDR2 are SNHLY and FYNNEI. CDR3 bases: TGTGCCAGCAGTGAGACCCCAGCTAACTATGGCTACACCTTC. Translation: CASSETPANYGYTF.

This clonotype was observed a handful of times. V gene TRBV6-2 or TRBV6-3 combines with J gene TRBJ1-6; 8 positions agree with TRBD1. Germline V gives CDR1 MNHEY, CDR2 SVGEGT. V was pared by 2 bases and J by 9 bases, with 9 bases of the junction left unmatched. This CDR3 contains 16 residues. Written as DNA, the CDR3 is TGTGCCAGCAGTTACCTCGGACAGGGAGGGTCTTCACCCCTCCACTTT. Amino acids: CASSYLGQGGSSPLHF.

The V and J genes are TRBV19 and TRBJ2-3; TRBD2 agrees at 11 bases. Looked up from germline, CDR1 is LNHDA and CDR2 is SQIVND (reference sequence). CDR3 size: 18 residues. Trimming took 4 bases from V and 0 from J; bases not matched to a gene: 9. The CDR3 nucleotides read TGTGCCAGTAGTAGAGGGCGACTAGCGGGACGTAGCACAGATACGCAGTATTTT. It is translated as CASSRGRLAGRSTDTQYF.

The sample holds a few counts of this clonotype. This chain links TRBV20-1 with TRBJ2-4; D unresolved. This CDR3 has 17 amino acids. V lost 3 bases, J lost 0 bases, and 18 bases lay in between. Looked up from germline, CDR1 is DFQATT and CDR2 is SNEGSKA (reference sequence). CDR3 nucleotides: TGCAGTGCTAGTCACCCAGTCCCCAGAATAGCCAAAAACATTCAGTACTTC. Translated, it gives CSASHPVPRIAKNIQYF.

The chain carries TRBV13 and TRBJ2-7; the match to TRBD1 covers 10 bases. The CDR3 has 14 amino acids. The trim removed 5 bases at V and 3 bases at J, leaving 4 bases unmatched. Germline values: CDR1 PRHDT, CDR2 FYEKMQ (reference sequence). The CDR3 bases are TGTGCCAGCAGCCTCGACAGGGGGCGCTACGAGCAGTACTTC. It specifies CASSLDRGRYEQYF.